The clone carrying this TCR beta chain was seen at least ten times. Its target is not known. Found in a library prepared for alpha chains, this beta chain is an off-target read, and its abundance has little meaning. TCRdb reprocessed the 5' RACE reads with MiXCR, giving one entry per CDR3 protein. Here the sample spans about 7,000 distinct CDR3 sequences, about an eighth being singletons. CDR3 length equals 13 residues. CDR1 MDHEN and CDR2 SYDVKM come from the germline V gene. V lost 6 bases and J 5 bases, leaving 13 bases between the germline ends. The record originates from a study of spatial heterogeneity in lung cancer. Study in general: Tumor-region TCR transcript counts correlated strongly with a T cell module score from matched bulk RNA-seq.

The time point was: sample taken at primary tumor resection. A total of more than 65 untreated early-stage non-small cell lung cancer patients served as donors. Points from the study as a whole: One measure, the expanded intratumoral alpha and beta TCR count, tracked tumor mutation counts.

This sequence joins TRBV28 and TRBJ1-1; the D gene is possibly TRBD1 (6 bases). The sample in question was lung tumor tissue, obtained at surgery. This clonotype was sampled from a male donor with early-stage non-small cell lung cancer. The CDR3 protein is CASRGALRTEAFF. CDR3 coding DNA: TGTGCCAGCAGGGGGGCCCTGAGGACTGAAGCTTTCTTT.